This TCR beta chain was captured in a study of a mutant IDH1 vaccine in newly diagnosed glioma (dated by TCRdb to about 2021). In the study overall: Across visits V03 through V10, patients got a total of eight vaccinations, given in weeks 1, 3, 5, 7, 11, 15, 19 and 23. Vaccination started 4-6 weeks after radiotherapy alone, or was given together with temozolomide cycles in the groups whose treatment included chemotherapy. Of the approximately 34 patients who were treated, about 62% were male and approximately 40% were female, and the mean age was around 43 years. Before enrollment, most patients had been given radiochemotherapy with temozolomide as standard therapy, while the rest had received either radiotherapy alone or temozolomide alone. Six visits were used for peripheral blood collection: V03 (baseline), V05, V07, V10, V12 and V13. For exploratory analyses, approximately 23 treated patients had longitudinal TCRB deep sequencing done wherever samples were available. Overall study outcomes, separate from this receptor: Pseudoprogression appeared unrelated to alterations in the top peripheral T cell clonotypes detected by TCRB sequencing. Immune responses induced by the vaccine were seen in more than 85% of patients across multiple MHC alleles. Selection of PBMC samples for TCRB deep sequencing was based on availability. The authors stated that sample limitations prevented analyses of patient blood samples from being reproduced.

In regard to this clone: The target of this receptor is not known. No base-level quality is on record; no much larger clone is a single base apart.

To prepare the library, the immunoSEQ multiplex PCR assay was applied. The hsTCRB Kit was used according to the manufacturer's protocol to amplify rearranged TCR beta chain sequences. Sequencing of TCRB libraries was carried out on an Illumina MiSeq. In the source study's methods: Demultiplexing, trimming and gene mapping were performed with the kit vendor's proprietary platform. Held by TCRdb, this immuneACCESS table contains in-frame sequences only and omits some clones. Under half of the omission traces to an unresolved V gene where checked; the cause of the rest is unknown. The D gene and trimming were derived from the DNA, and the V and J assignments and clone size from that table. This sample has some 80,000 clones in its table, and 75% to 90% of those were observed once. The top ten clonotypes cover over 0.6% of the sample. Counted from cysteine to phenylalanine, this CDR3 has 17 amino acids. Only the CDR3 DNA is retained, 51 bases long and in frame from the first base. Unmatched junction bases come to 6, with V trimmed by 1 base and J by 3 bases. The germline V gene yields SGHRS for CDR1 and YFSETQ for CDR2.

The time point label, as the study defines it: week 23, last vaccination. Each vaccine dose was 300 ug of a 20-mer mutant IDH1 peptide in Montanide, given subcutaneously with topical imiquimod. All donors had newly diagnosed IDH1-mutant astrocytomas of WHO grade 3 or 4 that showed loss of nuclear ATRX. The samples were drawn from NOA16, a multicentre, single-arm, open-label phase I trial in Germany that tested a mutant IDH1 peptide vaccine in humans for the first time. The DNeasy Blood and Tissue Kit was used to extract genomic DNA from EDTA blood for TCRB sequencing. Source: PBMCs, taken from a glioma patient whose treatment included an IDH1 peptide vaccine. This TCR was sampled from a woman aged 45-65 years with glioma. This chain joins TRBV5-1 to TRBJ1-4; TRBD1 matches 10 bases in the middle. The CDR3 amino acid sequence is: CASSLSQTGGPNEKLFF. The DNA sequence is as follows: TGCGCCAGCAGCTTGTCCCAGACAGGGGGCCCTAATGAAAAACTGTTTTTT.